Listed below are T cell receptor beta chains from one sample, sequenced in a study of preoperative IRX-2 immunotherapy in early breast cancer. Assay used: immunoSEQ multiplex PCR; TCRdb lists only in-frame clones, some missing. Of around 2,700 clones in the sample, 76% are singletons; the top ten hold roughly 13%. The specimen was tumor tissue, collected after IRX-2 immunotherapy. These receptors all stem from a human donor with breast cancer. The CDR3 runs from the conserved cysteine through the conserved F or W. The order of the fields is V gene, D gene, J gene, clone size, CDR3 protein, CDR3 DNA. A D gene is named only where the DNA matches it firmly. A clone size is listed for some rows: how often the clone was seen (once, few, many), or a class if it is expanded.

TRBV5-1	.	TRBJ2-2	few	CASIPDENTGELFF	TGCGCCAGCATCCCGGACGAGAACACCGGGGAGCTGTTTTTT
TRBV11-3	TRBD1	TRBJ1-1	medium-sized	CASSSRQGLKGTEAFF	TGTGCCAGCAGCTCGAGACAGGGGTTGAAAGGCACTGAAGCTTTCTTT
TRBV6-8	.	TRBJ1-2	.	CASSYTPRVEGYTF	TGTGCCAGCAGTTACACCCCCAGGGTGGAGGGCTACACCTTC
TRBV6-8	.	TRBJ2-3	.	CASNPGIPSTDTQYF	TGTGCCAGCAATCCGGGGATACCAAGCACAGATACGCAGTATTTT
TRBV11-3	TRBD2	TRBJ2-7	few	CASSFTSGGRASYEQYF	TGTGCCAGCAGCTTTACTTCGGGCGGGAGGGCCTCCTACGAGCAGTACTTC
TRBV19	.	TRBJ1-1	.	CASSIHTDTEAFF	TGTGCCAGTAGTATACACACGGACACTGAAGCTTTCTTT
TRBV6-8	.	TRBJ1-5	.	CASSEGNQPQHF	TGTGCCAGCAGCGAAGGCAATCAGCCCCAGCATTTT
TRBV29-1	TRBD2	TRBJ2-5	once	CSARTSSQTQYF	TGCAGCGCCCGGACTAGTTCCCAGACCCAGTACTTC
TRBV6-8	.	TRBJ2-3	.	CASSYGGDTDTQYF	TGTGCCAGCAGTTACGGGGGAGACACAGATACGCAGTATTTT
TRBV19	.	TRBJ2-5	.	CASTHSEGREWKETQYF	TGTGCCAGTACCCACTCCGAGGGCAGGGAGTGGAAAGAGACCCAGTACTTC
TRBV5-1	TRBD1	TRBJ2-7	.	CASSPGQGAIGYEQYF	TGCGCCAGCAGCCCTGGACAGGGGGCAATCGGTTACGAGCAGTACTTC
TRBV5-1	TRBD2	TRBJ2-7	.	CASSAGTSIHYEQYF	TGCGCCAGCAGCGCCGGGACTAGCATTCACTACGAGCAGTACTTC
TRBV11-3	TRBD2	TRBJ2-2	.	CASRLAGEETGELFF	TGTGCCAGCAGACTAGCGGGAGAAGAAACCGGGGAGCTGTTTTTT
TRBV29-1	TRBD1	TRBJ1-2	.	CSAMTGWGGYTF	TGCAGCGCAATGACAGGGTGGGGAGGCTACACCTTC
TRBV10-2	TRBD1	TRBJ1-1	.	CASSWAGGNTEAFF	TGCGCCAGCAGTTGGGCAGGGGGGAACACTGAAGCTTTCTTT
TRBV5-1	TRBD1	TRBJ2-7	.	CASSTGTVGTGEQYF	TGCGCCAGCAGCACGGGGACAGTCGGGACGGGCGAGCAGTACTTC
TRBV11-3	.	TRBJ1-2	.	CASSSGTISNYGYTF	TGTGCCAGCAGCTCGGGGACAATCTCGAACTATGGCTACACCTTC
TRBV19	TRBD1	TRBJ2-1	.	CASGETGRVYEQFF	TGTGCCAGTGGCGAGACAGGGCGAGTATATGAGCAGTTCTTC
TRBV6-8	.	TRBJ1-3	.	CASSSLGGSGNTIYF	TGTGCCAGCAGCTCCCTAGGGGGGTCTGGAAACACCATATATTTT
TRBV30	.	TRBJ1-5	.	CAWSGQGNQPQHF	TGTGCCTGGAGTGGACAGGGCAATCAGCCCCAGCATTTT
TRBV19	TRBD1	TRBJ1-1	.	CASTARGANTEAFF	TGTGCCAGTACTGCCAGGGGGGCAAACACTGAAGCTTTCTTT
TRBV7-6	TRBD1	TRBJ2-1	.	CASSFMGQRYNEQFF	TGTGCCAGCAGCTTTATGGGACAGAGGTACAATGAGCAGTTCTTC
TRBV11-3	.	TRBJ2-1	.	CASSFELESNEQFF	TGTGCCAGCAGCTTCGAACTCGAGAGCAATGAGCAGTTCTTC
TRBV23-1	TRBD1	TRBJ1-2	.	CASSPGTGVRNYGYTF	TGCGCCAGCAGCCCCGGGACAGGGGTTAGAAACTATGGCTACACCTTC